A single T cell receptor beta chain is shown here with its context. CDR3 length: 15 residues. After removal of 1 base from V and 8 bases from J, the junction contained 5 bases not matched to a gene. Germline loops: CDR1 SGHRS, CDR2 YFSETQ. This specimen belongs to a study of T-cell reconstitution after alpha-beta-depleted transplantation in children. Unique molecular identifiers featured in how the TCRbeta library was prepared. TCRdb re-called the PCR reads through MiXCR, storing one row per CDR3 protein. The sample has around 480,000 distinct CDR3 sequences; 32% are singletons. This chain joins TRBV5-1 and TRBJ2-1, with TRBD2 identical over 11 bases. This TCR derives from a human donor who donated a stem cell graft to a child with aplastic anemia. The input for sequencing was PBMCs from the stem cell graft donor, taken from the stem cell graft. The CDR3 reads CASSLSTSGSHEQFF. In nucleotides, the CDR3 is TGCGCCAGCAGCTTGTCCACTAGCGGGAGCCATGAGCAGTTCTTC.